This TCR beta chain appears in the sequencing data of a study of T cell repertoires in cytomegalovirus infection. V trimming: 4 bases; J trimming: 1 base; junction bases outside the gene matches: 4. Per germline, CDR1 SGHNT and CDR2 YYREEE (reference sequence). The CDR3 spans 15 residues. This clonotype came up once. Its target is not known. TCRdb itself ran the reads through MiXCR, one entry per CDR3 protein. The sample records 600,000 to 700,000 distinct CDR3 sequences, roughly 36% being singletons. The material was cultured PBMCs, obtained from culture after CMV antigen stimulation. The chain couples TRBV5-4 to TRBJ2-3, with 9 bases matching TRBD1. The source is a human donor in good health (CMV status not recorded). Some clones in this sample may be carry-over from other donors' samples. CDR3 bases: TGTGCCAGCAGCGACAGGGGGATTGGCACAGATACGCAGTATTTT. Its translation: CASSDRGIGTDTQYF.